Each of the 21 T cell receptor beta chains below was sequenced from the same sample in a study of blood T cell repertoires in COVID-19. The data were produced by immunoSEQ multiplex PCR, yet TCRdb's version contains in-frame clones alone and is incomplete. The data hold about 290,000 clones, with 85% observed a single time. The sample taken for sequencing was peripheral blood. The receptors shown here come from a woman in her forties or fifties with active or convalescent COVID-19.

This chain uses TRBV28 with TRBJ2-7; possibly TRBD1 for D (6 bases). CDR3 size: 12 residues. Germline V lookup: CDR1 MDHEN, CDR2 SYDVKM. Deletions cut 5 bases from V and 5 bases from J, with 10 bases between. The CDR3: CASSMNRDEQYF. The CDR3 region has the DNA TGTGCCAGCAGTATGAACAGGGACGAGCAGTACTTC.

V usage is TRBV9 and J usage is TRBJ2-5; TRBD2 is a possible D gene (5 bases). CDR1 is SGDLS, CDR2 YYNGEE, per germline. The ends were cut back, 2 bases at V and 4 bases at J, with 18 bases in the middle. This CDR3 is built from 16 residues. CDR3 nucleotides: TGTGCCAGCAGCGTGGCTGTAGGGCCGGCGGGAGAGACCCAGTACTTC. As protein: CASSVAVGPAGETQYF.

The chain couples TRBV4-1 to TRBJ1-4; 7 bases fit TRBD1. CDR1 and CDR2 from the germline V gene are MGHRA and YSYEKL. V trimming: 1 base; J trimming: 6 bases; junction bases outside the gene matches: 14. CDR3 length equals 18 residues. For the CDR3, the DNA is TGCGCCAGCAGCCAAGGGCCCGCTCGGACAGGACGATATGAAAAACTGTTTTTT. This codes for CASSQGPARTGRYEKLFF.

The table lists this clone with a count of one. The chain carries TRBV28 and TRBJ2-7; 7 positions agree with TRBD2. This CDR3 region has 18 residues. V lost 4 bases to trimming and J lost 1 base; unmatched junction nucleotides: 16. Germline V gene sequence: CDR1 MDHEN, CDR2 SYDVKM. The CDR3 loop reads CASSSFISPGLRSYEQYF. CDR3 bases: TGTGCCAGCAGTTCATTTATTTCCCCGGGACTACGATCCTACGAGCAGTACTTC.

This clone appeared once. The CDR3 coding sequence is TGCAGCTGCAGGGCAGGCGGGGAGCTGTTTTTT. Translation: CSCRAGGELFF. V usage is TRBV29-1 and J usage is TRBJ2-2; possible D gene TRBD1, 5 bases. Germline V lookup: CDR1 SQVTM, CDR2 ANQGSEA. The V end lost 8 bases, the J end lost 7 bases, and 11 bases lay between the germline ends. The CDR3 covers 11 residues.

The chain combines TRBV7-8 with TRBJ1-1; 11 bases agree with TRBD1. The CDR3 contains 14 residues. V lost 4 bases, J lost 5 bases, and 3 bases stayed unmatched. Germline CDR1 is SGHVS and CDR2 is FQNEAQ. The CDR3 loop reads CASSSGTGGTEAFF. DNA for the CDR3: TGTGCCAGCAGCTCTGGGACAGGGGGTACTGAAGCTTTCTTT.

This clone was detected only once. This rearrangement joins TRBV6-9 to TRBJ2-7, with TRBD1 as a possible D gene (5 bases). The CDR3 has 15 amino acids. Germline CDR1 MNHGY, CDR2 SVAAGI. V was clipped by 0 bases and J by 3 bases, with 12 bases between them. The DNA for the CDR3 is TGTGCCAGCAGTTATTCGCAGGGATCCTTCTACGAGCAGTACTTC. This sequence encodes CASSYSQGSFYEQYF.

V gene TRBV7-7 combines with J gene TRBJ2-5, with 7 bases fitting TRBD1. V lost 5 bases, J lost 3 bases, and 3 bases stayed unmatched. The CDR3 is 13 amino acids. From germline, CDR1 is SSHAT and CDR2 FNYEAQ (reference sequence). DNA for the CDR3: TGTGCCAGCAGCCTGACAGGGAAAGAGACCCAGTACTTC. This translates into CASSLTGKETQYF.

The V call is TRBV5-5, the J call TRBJ2-5, with D maybe TRBD2 (5 bases). Per germline, CDR1 SGHKS and CDR2 YYEKEE (reference sequence). Deletions cut 2 bases from V and 5 bases from J, with 13 bases between. The CDR3 is 14 amino acids. The CDR3 nucleotides read TGTGCCAGCAGCTTCCCCCGGGAACGGGAGACCCAGTACTTC. This sequence encodes CASSFPRERETQYF. The whole variable domain, remainder taken from reference TRBV5-5 and TRBJ2-5, is DAGVTQSPTHLIKTRGQQVTLRCSPISGHKSVSWYQQVLGQGPQFIFQYYEKEERGRGNFPDRFSARQFPNYSSELNVNALLLGDSALYLCASSFPRERETQYFGPGTRLLVL.

This clone has just one count. One base away lies a much larger clone, so this may be a sequencing read error. CDR3 in amino acids: CASSEGQGNYGYTF. CDR3 nucleotide sequence: TGTGCCAGCAGTGAGGGACAGGGGAACTATGGCTACACCTTC. V gene TRBV6-1 combines with J gene TRBJ1-2; 10 bases map to TRBD1. CDR3 length equals 14 residues. The germline gives CDR1 MNHNS, CDR2 SASEGT. Trimming removed 3 bases from V and 2 bases from J; junction bases left unmatched: 0.

The chain links TRBV25-1 to TRBJ2-2, with D possibly matching TRBD2 (6 bases). This CDR3 is 14 amino acids long. V shed 1 base and J shed 4 bases, with 7 bases lying between them. Germline-derived CDR1 and CDR2 are MGHDK and SYGVNS. The CDR3 DNA reads as TGTGCCAGCAGTGAATGGGGGGTCACCGGGGAGCTGTTTTTT. It encodes CASSEWGVTGELFF.

The chain uses TRBV4-1 and TRBJ1-1; 8 positions match TRBD1. This CDR3 is built from 14 residues. Trimming at V came to 3 bases and at J to 6 bases, leaving 6 bases not matched to a gene. CDR1 is MGHRA and CDR2 is YSYEKL in the germline V gene. The CDR3 spells CASSQAGGWAEAFF. CDR3 bases: TGCGCCAGCAGCCAGGCAGGGGGCTGGGCTGAAGCTTTCTTT.

V usage is TRBV5-1 and J usage is TRBJ2-1; D possibly corresponds to TRBD2 (6 bases). Trimming stripped 0 bases from V and 7 bases from J, with 8 bases between. This CDR3 is built from 13 residues. CDR1 is SGHRS and CDR2 is YFSETQ in the germline V gene. CDR3 DNA sequence: TGCGCCAGCAGCTTGGATGCGGGGAATGAGCAGTTCTTC. Translation: CASSLDAGNEQFF. Complete variable domain (other parts from reference TRBV5-1 and TRBJ2-1): KAGVTQTPRYLIKTRGQQVTLSCSPISGHRSVSWYQQTPGQGLQFLFEYFSETQRNKGNFPGRFSGRQFSNSRSEMNVSTLELGDSALYLCASSLDAGNEQFFGPGTRLTVL.

This clone was counted a few times. CDR3 nucleotides: TGTGCCAGCAGCCCCCCGACTAGCGGGAGGTCGGAGCAGTACTTC. Encoded protein: CASSPPTSGRSEQYF. The V gene is TRBV4-2, the J gene TRBJ2-7, with TRBD2 matching 13 bases. V lost 4 bases, J lost 7 bases, and 7 bases stayed unmatched. From germline, CDR1 is LGHNA and CDR2 YNFKEQ. The CDR3 extends over 15 amino acids.

This clone was detected only once. The chain combines TRBV14 with TRBJ2-1; 9 nucleotides line up with TRBD1. The length of the CDR3 is 14 residues. Germline V gene lookup returns CDR1 SGHDN and CDR2 FVKESK. The V segment lost 5 bases and the J segment 2 bases; nucleotides outside the gene matches: 1. CDR3 in DNA: TGTGCCAGCAGCGGGACAGGGCCCTACAATGAGCAGTTCTTC. Translation gives CASSGTGPYNEQFF.

The CDR3 coding sequence is TGCGCCAGCACCACCGGGACAGGGGTATACACCGGGGAGCTGTTTTTT. This gives the protein CASTTGTGVYTGELFF. The chain links TRBV5-1 to TRBJ2-2; 10 bases align to TRBD1. CDR1 and CDR2 (germline): SGHRS, YFSETQ. The CDR3 length is 16 residues. After removal of 6 bases from V and 3 bases from J, the junction contained 8 bases not matched to a gene.

This clone was observed a handful of times. V and J are TRBV5-6 and TRBJ2-1, with D perhaps matching TRBD2 (5 bases). V dropped 7 bases and J dropped 4 bases, with 24 bases sitting between them. This CDR3 region has 17 residues. Germline loops: CDR1 SGHDT, CDR2 YYEEEE. The CDR3 DNA is TGTGCCAGCTCACCGAGGAGTGCGCGGACTGGGTACAATGAGCAGTTCTTC. Its translation is CASSPRSARTGYNEQFF.

The chain carries TRBV27 and TRBJ1-5, with D unclear. The CDR3 has 14 amino acids. V gave up 5 bases and J gave up 1 base, with 9 bases separating them. In germline, CDR1 is MNHEY, CDR2 SMNVEV (reference sequence). This CDR3 is CASSLVGSNQPQHF. The CDR3, as DNA: TGTGCCAGCAGTCTGGTTGGCAGCAATCAGCCCCAGCATTTT.

Only one count was recorded for this clone. The J gene is TRBJ2-1, the V gene TRBV9; 9 bases fit TRBD2. The ends lost 0 bases at V and 4 bases at J; junction bases unmatched: 5. The CDR3 is 16 amino acids. The germline CDR1 and CDR2 sequences are SGDLS and YYNGEE. The CDR3 spells CASSVELTSGYNEQFF. The DNA for the CDR3 is TGTGCCAGCAGCGTAGAGTTGACTAGCGGTTACAATGAGCAGTTCTTC.

The chain recombines TRBV23-1 with TRBJ2-3; D is uncertain. TRBV23-1 is labeled an ORF, and its function is uncertain. The CDR3 consists of 15 residues. V was shortened by 7 bases and J by 7 bases, with 21 bases between the two germline ends. In DNA form, the CDR3 reads TGCGCCAGCACCACTCATGATAAGGAGATGTATACGCAGTATTTT. Translating it yields CASTTHDKEMYTQYF.

This chain uses TRBV10-3 with TRBJ2-3; D may be TRBD1 (6 bases). The CDR3 spans 14 residues. V lost 10 bases, J lost 0 bases, and 14 bases lay in between. Germline CDR1 ENHRY, CDR2 SYGVKD. CDR3: CATTVGASTDTQYF. CDR3 DNA sequence: TGTGCCACCACCGTGGGGGCTAGCACAGATACGCAGTATTTT.